This paragraph reports one T cell receptor (beta chain). The antigen remains unidentified. Use of 60 Vbeta and 13 Jbeta primers characterized the PCR. Sequenced by immunoSEQ multiplex PCR; TCRdb stores in-frame clones only, minus some. The sample has around 85,000 clones, less than 85% seen once. This CDR3 contains 14 residues. Germline V gene lookup returns CDR1 SNHLY and CDR2 FYNNEI. V lost 0 bases and J 2 bases, leaving 8 bases between the germline ends. This sample stems from a study of cytomegalovirus exposure and HLA in healthy donors. As for the study in general: From donors who were HLA-typed, an early data release held 80 million to 95 million unique TCRs. Within the Caucasian-associated ancestry cluster were 81% of the 300 to 450 genotyped donors. Study-level points and caveats: With DRB1 most and HLA-C fewest, TCR association rates differed between HLA loci in a later analysis.

The source is a man in his sixties in good health and CMV-seronegative. This sequence joins TRBV2 and TRBJ2-7, with D hard to call. The sequenced material came from PBMCs. The CDR3, as DNA: TGTGCCAGCAGTGAAGCGCGAGGTACCTACGAGCAGTACTTC. The encoded protein is CASSEARGTYEQYF.